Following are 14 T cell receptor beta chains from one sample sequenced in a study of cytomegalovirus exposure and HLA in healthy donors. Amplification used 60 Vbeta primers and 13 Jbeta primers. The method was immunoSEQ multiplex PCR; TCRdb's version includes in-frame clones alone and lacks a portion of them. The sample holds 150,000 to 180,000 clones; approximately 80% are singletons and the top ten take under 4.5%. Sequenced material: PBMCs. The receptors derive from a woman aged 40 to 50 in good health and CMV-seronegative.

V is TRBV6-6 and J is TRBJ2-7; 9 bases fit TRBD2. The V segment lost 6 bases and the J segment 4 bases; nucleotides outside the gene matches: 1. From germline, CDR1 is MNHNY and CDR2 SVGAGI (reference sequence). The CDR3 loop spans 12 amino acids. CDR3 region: CASRAGGYEQYF. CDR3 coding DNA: TGTGCCAGCAGGGCGGGAGGGTACGAGCAGTACTTC.

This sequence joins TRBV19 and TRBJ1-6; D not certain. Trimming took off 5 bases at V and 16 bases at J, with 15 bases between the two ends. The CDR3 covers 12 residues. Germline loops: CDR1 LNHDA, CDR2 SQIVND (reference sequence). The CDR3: CASSSSRTLLHF. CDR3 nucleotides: TGTGCCAGTAGTTCCTCCCGAACCCTACTCCACTTT.

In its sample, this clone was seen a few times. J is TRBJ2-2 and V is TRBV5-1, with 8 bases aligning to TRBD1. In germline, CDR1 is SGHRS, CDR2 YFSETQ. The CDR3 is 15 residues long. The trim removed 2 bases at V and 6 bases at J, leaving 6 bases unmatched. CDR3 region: CASSLNPQGAGELFF. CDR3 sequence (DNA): TGCGCCAGCAGCTTAAATCCACAGGGGGCCGGGGAGCTGTTTTTT. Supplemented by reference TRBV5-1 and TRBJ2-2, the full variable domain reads KAGVTQTPRYLIKTRGQQVTLSCSPISGHRSVSWYQQTPGQGLQFLFEYFSETQRNKGNFPGRFSGRQFSNSRSEMNVSTLELGDSALYLCASSLNPQGAGELFFGEGSRLTVL.

CDR3 in amino acids: CASSFSGSTDTQYF. The CDR3 region has the DNA TGTGCCAGCAGTTTTAGCGGGAGCACAGATACGCAGTATTTT. The rearrangement uses TRBV27 and TRBJ2-3, with 7 bases aligning to TRBD2. CDR1 and CDR2 (germline): MNHEY, SMNVEV (reference sequence). The CDR3 sequence is 14 residues long. The V gene end was trimmed by 3 bases and the J gene end by 0 bases; junction bases not matched to a gene: 0.

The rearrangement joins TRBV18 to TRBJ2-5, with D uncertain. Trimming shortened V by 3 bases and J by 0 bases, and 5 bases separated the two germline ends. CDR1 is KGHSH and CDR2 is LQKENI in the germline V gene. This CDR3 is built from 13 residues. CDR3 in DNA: TGTGCCAGCTCACCCGCGTACCAAGAGACCCAGTACTTC. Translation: CASSPAYQETQYF.

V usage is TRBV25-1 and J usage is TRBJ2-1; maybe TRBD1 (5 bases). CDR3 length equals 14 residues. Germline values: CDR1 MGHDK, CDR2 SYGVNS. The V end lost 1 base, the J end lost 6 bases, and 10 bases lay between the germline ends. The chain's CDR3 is CASSELAGSNEQFF. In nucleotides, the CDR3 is TGTGCCAGCAGTGAATTGGCAGGGTCCAATGAGCAGTTCTTC. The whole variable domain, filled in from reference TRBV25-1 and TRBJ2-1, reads EADIYQTPRYLVIGTGKKITLECSQTMGHDKMYWYQQDPGMELHLIHYSYGVNSTEKGDLSSESTVSRIRTEHFPLTLESARPSHTSQYLCASSELAGSNEQFFGPGTRLTVL.

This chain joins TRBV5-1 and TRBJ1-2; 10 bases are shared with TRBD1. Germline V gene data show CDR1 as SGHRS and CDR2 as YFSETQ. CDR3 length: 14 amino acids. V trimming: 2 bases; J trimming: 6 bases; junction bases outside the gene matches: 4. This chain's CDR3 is CASSFTTGGDGYTF. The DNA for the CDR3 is TGCGCCAGCAGCTTTACGACAGGGGGCGATGGCTACACCTTC.

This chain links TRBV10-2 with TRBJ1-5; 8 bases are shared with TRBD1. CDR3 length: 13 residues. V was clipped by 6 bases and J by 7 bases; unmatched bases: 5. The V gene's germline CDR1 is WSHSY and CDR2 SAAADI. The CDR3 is CASRGQDDQPQHF. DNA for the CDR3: TGCGCCAGCAGGGGACAGGACGACCAGCCCCAGCATTTT.

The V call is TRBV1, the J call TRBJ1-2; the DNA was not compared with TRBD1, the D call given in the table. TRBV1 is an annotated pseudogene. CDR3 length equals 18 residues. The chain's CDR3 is CTSSLPTPPQGVIYGYTF. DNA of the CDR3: TGCACCAGCAGCCTCCCGACCCCCCCCCAGGGGGTTATCTATGGCTACACCTTC.

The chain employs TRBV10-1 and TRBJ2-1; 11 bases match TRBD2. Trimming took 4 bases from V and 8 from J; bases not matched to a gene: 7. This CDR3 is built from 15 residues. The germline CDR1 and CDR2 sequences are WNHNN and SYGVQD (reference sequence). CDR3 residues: CASSALAGGEHEQFF. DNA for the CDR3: TGCGCCAGCAGTGCCCTAGCGGGGGGAGAACATGAGCAGTTCTTC.

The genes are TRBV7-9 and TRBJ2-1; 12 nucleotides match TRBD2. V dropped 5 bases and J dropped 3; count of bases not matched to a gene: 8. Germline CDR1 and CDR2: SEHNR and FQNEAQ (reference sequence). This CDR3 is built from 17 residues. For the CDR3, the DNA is TGTGCCAGCAGCCTCTGGAGGACTAGCGGGGTCTACAATGAGCAGTTCTTC. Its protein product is CASSLWRTSGVYNEQFF.

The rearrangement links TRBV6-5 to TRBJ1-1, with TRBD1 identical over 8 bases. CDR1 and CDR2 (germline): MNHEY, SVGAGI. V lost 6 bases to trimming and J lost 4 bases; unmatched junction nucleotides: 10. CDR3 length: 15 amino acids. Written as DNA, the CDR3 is TGTGCCAGCAGATCCCCGGCAGGGGGCGGCACTGAAGCTTTCTTT. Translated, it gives CASRSPAGGGTEAFF.

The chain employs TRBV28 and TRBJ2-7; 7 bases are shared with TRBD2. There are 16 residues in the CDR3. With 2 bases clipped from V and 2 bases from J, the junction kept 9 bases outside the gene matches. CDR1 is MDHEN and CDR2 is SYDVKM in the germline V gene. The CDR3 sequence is CASSLVRLADPYEQYF. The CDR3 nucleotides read TGTGCCAGCAGTTTAGTGCGGCTAGCGGACCCCTACGAGCAGTACTTC.

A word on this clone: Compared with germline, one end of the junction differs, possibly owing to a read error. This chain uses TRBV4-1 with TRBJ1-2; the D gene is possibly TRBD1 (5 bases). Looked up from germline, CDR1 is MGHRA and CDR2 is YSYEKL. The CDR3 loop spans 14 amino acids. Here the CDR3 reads CASSQDLAGSRSAF. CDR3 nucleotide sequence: TGCGCCAGCAGCCAAGATTTGGCAGGGTCCCGAAGTGCCTTC.